What follows is one T cell receptor (beta chain) and its context. What it recognizes is unknown. Unmatched junction bases numbered 12, after V lost 6 bases and J lost 7 bases. Germline V gene data show CDR1 as SQVTM and CDR2 as ANQGSEA. This CDR3 is 15 amino acids long. These data belong to a study of PD-1 blockade in classical Hodgkin lymphoma. Findings of the study overall: Prior to therapy, complete responders displayed diversity much like that of newly diagnosed patients.

Using immunoSEQ multiplex PCR, the repertoire was profiled, and TCRdb retains in-frame clones only, with some absent. The sample includes roughly 19,000 clones, about 88% of them seen just once. Time point reported: cycle 4 day 1 (C4D1), after 5 to 7 weeks of nivolumab. All patients relapsed after autologous stem cell transplantation, and brentuximab vedotin exposure varied. Magnetic negative selection was used to purify CD8+ T cells from thawed PBMCs. Patients reached a best response of complete response, partial response or progressive disease. This receptor was obtained from a human donor with classical Hodgkin lymphoma. The sequenced sample was CD8+ T cells from blood, obtained before the fourth cycle of nivolumab. V gene TRBV29-1 combines with J gene TRBJ2-2, with TRBD2 matching 9 bases. The CDR3 coding sequence is TGCAGCGTCTTGGCGGGAGGGCGATTTGGCGGGGAGCTGTTTTTT. As protein: CSVLAGGRFGGELFF.